This T cell receptor beta chain was recorded in a study of CD8+CD57+ T cells in acquired aplastic anemia. Study-level findings and limits: Between patients and controls, CD8+ Simpson's diversity did not vary significantly.

Those patients picked for sequencing had displayed CD8+CD57+ cell expansion on flow cytometry. None of the patients had been given any therapy when their blood was sampled. The template used for profiling TCR beta VDJ and CDR3 was genomic DNA. TCRdb itself ran the reads through MiXCR, one entry per CDR3 protein. The table includes fewer than 200,000 distinct CDR3 sequences, nearly 50% detected once. With regard to this clonotype: As yet, its antigen is unknown. This may be a read error: a much more frequent sequence differs by one nucleotide.

The origin of this receptor is a human donor with aplastic anemia. Sample: sorted CD4+, CD8+, or CD8+CD57+ T cells (not recorded which) from PBMCs.

The CDR3 bases are TGTGCCAGCAGCCAAGTAGGACGGACCGAGGGTCTTCTGTTTTTT. Amino acid sequence: CASSQVGRTEGLLFF. The gene calls are TRBV4-2 and TRBJ1-4; D call uncertain. The germline V and J ends were trimmed by 1 base and 14 bases, with 20 bases remaining between them. Germline-derived CDR1 and CDR2 are LGHNA and YNFKEQ. This CDR3 has 15 residues.